These 8 T cell receptor beta chains were sequenced from one sample in a study of T cells in narcolepsy. The repertoire was sequenced with immunoSEQ multiplex PCR; TCRdb's copy has only in-frame clones and lacks some. The sample records about 36,000 clones, about four fifths being singletons. What was sequenced was memory (CD45RA-) CD4+ T cells from blood. The receptors shown here come from a human donor in good health.

This clone was detected a few times. This sequence joins TRBV2 and TRBJ2-6, with 12 bases that match TRBD1. The CDR3 is made up of 16 amino acids. CDR1 and CDR2 (germline): SNHLY, FYNNEI. The V and J ends lost 4 bases and 2 bases, in that order; junction bases with no gene match: 0. The CDR3 nucleotides read TGTGCCAGCAGTGGGGACAGGGGGCCTGGGGCCAACGTCCTGACTTTC. Protein sequence: CASSGDRGPGANVLTF.

The rearrangement uses TRBV7-8 and TRBJ1-1; D is ambiguous. This CDR3 region has 13 residues. Germline CDR1 reads SGHVS; CDR2 reads FQNEAQ. The V end was cut by 7 bases, the J end by 3 bases, with 12 bases between. The CDR3 sequence: CASTDLRDTEAFF. The DNA for the CDR3 is TGTGCCAGCACAGACCTAAGGGACACTGAAGCTTTCTTT.

The chain recombines TRBV30 with TRBJ1-2; 7 bases line up with TRBD1. V dropped 3 bases and J dropped 4; count of bases not matched to a gene: 8. The CDR3 contains 14 residues. Germline-derived CDR1 and CDR2 are GTSNPN and SVGIG (reference sequence). The CDR3 bases are TGTGCCTGGAGGGTGACAGGGTTTTTCTATGGCTACACCTTC. This gives the protein CAWRVTGFFYGYTF.

The chain links TRBV7-9 to TRBJ2-5; the match to TRBD2 covers 10 bases. The CDR3 covers 15 residues. V was pared by 4 bases and J by 3 bases, with 5 bases of the junction left unmatched. Germline CDR1 reads SEHNR; CDR2 reads FQNEAQ (reference sequence). CDR3 nucleotide sequence: TGTGCCAGCAGCTACTATCTAGCGGGAGAAGAGACCCAGTACTTC. This encodes CASSYYLAGEETQYF.

Only a few counts were recorded for this clone. V usage is TRBV19 and J usage is TRBJ1-1, with no clear D. In germline, CDR1 is LNHDA, CDR2 SQIVND (reference sequence). The CDR3 length is 13 residues. Trimming took off 5 bases at V and 1 base at J, with 8 bases between the two ends. The CDR3 loop is CASSPAANTEAFF. The CDR3 bases are TGTGCCAGTAGTCCCGCGGCGAACACTGAAGCTTTCTTT.

The J gene is TRBJ2-7, the V gene TRBV14; a possible D gene is TRBD1 (6 bases). The CDR3 runs 16 residues. V was trimmed by 3 bases and J by 0 bases, leaving 15 bases between them. Per germline, CDR1 SGHDN and CDR2 FVKESK. CDR3 sequence (DNA): TGTGCCAGCAGCCAGACGTTCCAGGGGATCTCCTACGAGCAGTACTTC. It is translated as CASSQTFQGISYEQYF.

The chain has TRBV11-3 and TRBJ2-7, with unresolved D. Between the trimmed V and J ends, which lost 7 bases and 5 bases, there was a span of 15 bases. The CDR3 is made up of 13 amino acids. Germline values: CDR1 SGHNT, CDR2 YENEEA. In nucleotides, the CDR3 is TGTGCCAGCAAGCCCCCCAAGTACCACGAGCAGTACTTC. Translated, it gives CASKPPKYHEQYF.

The rearrangement uses TRBV30 and TRBJ1-5; TRBD1 is a possible D gene (5 bases). With 2 bases removed from V and 2 bases from J, the gap between germline ends came to 13 bases. CDR1 GTSNPN and CDR2 SVGIG come from the germline V gene (reference sequence). This CDR3 comprises 15 residues. The CDR3 loop reads CAWSRGPRGNQPQHF. In DNA form, the CDR3 reads TGTGCCTGGAGTAGGGGACCCAGGGGCAATCAGCCCCAGCATTTT. The whole variable domain, remainder taken from reference TRBV30 and TRBJ1-5, is SQTIHQWPATLVQPVGSPLSLECTVEGTSNPNLYWYRQAAGRGLQLLFYSVGIGQISSEVPQNLSASRPQDRQFILSSKKLLLSDSGFYLCAWSRGPRGNQPQHFGDGTRLSIL.